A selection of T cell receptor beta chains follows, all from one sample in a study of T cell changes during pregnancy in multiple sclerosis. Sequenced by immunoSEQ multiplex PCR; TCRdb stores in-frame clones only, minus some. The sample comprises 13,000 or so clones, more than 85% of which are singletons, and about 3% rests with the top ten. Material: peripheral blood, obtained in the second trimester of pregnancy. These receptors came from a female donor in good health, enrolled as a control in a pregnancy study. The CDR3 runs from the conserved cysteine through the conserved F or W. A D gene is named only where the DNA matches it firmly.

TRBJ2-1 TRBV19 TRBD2 CASSQLGLAGGQNEQFF TGTGCCAGTAGTCAACTAGGACTAGCGGGGGGGCAGAATGAGCAGTTCTTC
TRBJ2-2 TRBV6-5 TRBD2 CASRGLAGSPGELFF TGTGCCAGCAGGGGACTAGCGGGTTCTCCCGGGGAGCTGTTTTTT
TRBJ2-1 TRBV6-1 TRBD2 CASRGAGPHNEQFF TGTGCCAGCCGGGGAGCGGGGCCCCACAATGAGCAGTTCTTC
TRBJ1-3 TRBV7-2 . CASSPREGNTIYF TGTGCCAGCAGCCCCCGGGAGGGAAACACCATATATTTT
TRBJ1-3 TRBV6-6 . CASRNQGSGNTIYF TGTGCCAGCAGGAATCAGGGGAGTGGAAACACCATATATTTT
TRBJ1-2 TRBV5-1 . CASSDMGPDYGYTF TGCGCCAGCAGCGATATGGGCCCCGACTATGGCTACACCTTC
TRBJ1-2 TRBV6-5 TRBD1 CASRIGQGDGYTF TGTGCCAGCAGAATCGGACAGGGCGATGGCTACACCTTC
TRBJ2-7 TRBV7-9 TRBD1 CASSFSQGAYEQYF TGTGCCAGCAGCTTTTCTCAGGGGGCCTACGAGCAGTACTTC
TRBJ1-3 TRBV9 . CASSFRGDSSGNTIYF TGTGCCAGCAGCTTCAGGGGAGACAGCTCTGGAAACACCATATATTTT
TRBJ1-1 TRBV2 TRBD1 CASSEVTGGTEAFF TGTGCCAGCAGTGAAGTGACAGGGGGCACTGAAGCTTTCTTT